The entry below describes one TCR beta chain. Its binding antigen is unknown. No base-level quality is on record; no much larger clone is a single base apart. Multiplex touch-down PCR with a mixed TRB-A/B primer pool was used to amplify rearranged TRB sequences covering the V, D and J segments. Two consecutive PCR reactions with Phusion HS II polymerase added Illumina adapters and sample indices to the amplicons. After gel purification with the NucleoSpin Gel and PCR Clean-up kit, the amplicons were checked using Qubit and an Agilent 2100 Bioanalyzer. Sequencing of libraries was carried out on an Illumina MiSeq in 600-cycle, single-indexed, paired-end runs. In the original analysis: MiXCR versions 2.12 and 3.0.5 were used to process the TRB sequences. Each unique CDR3 nucleotide sequence counted as one clone, and only productive sequences with at least two reads were retained. The repertoire metrics were Shannon diversity, evenness, clonality (calculated as one minus evenness), and diversity profiles parameterized by alpha from 0 to 5. Generation probabilities of clones in paired pre- and post-chemotherapy samples were computed with the IGoR algorithm. TCRdb reprocessing: public reads trimmed at Q25 with fastp, clones called with MiXCR, in-frame beta chains kept. Here each entry gathers all rows of one CDR3 protein and keeps the most common genes and DNA. It is TCRdb's table, rather than the study itself, that gives the V and J calls and clone size. The sample table records some 19,000 distinct CDR3 sequences; approximately 40% of these occur just once. Jointly, the top ten make up 15% to 20% of the sample.

The data are from a study of T cell repertoires in aging, cancer and after chemotherapy (dated by TCRdb to about 2019). Context from the whole study: Six donor age groups were covered, ranging from 30 or younger up to 70 or older, and each group contained at least three individuals. In the solid tumor group, the paired samples taken before and after chemotherapy came from brain tumor (glioblastoma) patients given temozolomide-based therapy. The full dataset contained several million TCR reads. To look at immunoaging and at how T cells reconstitute after chemotherapy, the study profiled TCR beta repertoires in peripheral blood from both healthy donors and cancer patients. The cohort comprised 218 cancer patients, 90 to 94 with hematological and around 120 with solid cancers, plus 95 healthy donors as a reference group. Results and caveats for the whole study, not just this receptor: Untreated patients with hematological or solid cancers showed significantly lower blood TCR diversity and higher clonality than age-matched healthy donors. Median generation probability increased over the chemotherapy interval in both cancer cohorts, suggesting repertoire reconstitution through rebound thymic output. It was noted by the authors that conclusions about immunological memory after chemotherapy cannot be drawn from the repertoire data. In healthy donors, the drop in TCR diversity with age came mainly from a loss of richness, whereas in cancer patients a loss of evenness also played a part.

Genomic DNA extracted from peripheral blood, rather than sorted cells or RNA, was used as the source for amplification of TCR beta rearrangements. The sequencing input was blood. The sequence came from a human donor with a solid tumor.

CDR3 sequence: CASSMRLAGGPGNIQYF. DNA sequence: TGTGCCAGTAGTATGAGGCTAGCGGGGGGGCCCGGGAACATTCAGTACTTC. The chain couples TRBV19 to TRBJ2-4; TRBD2 agrees with 12 junctional bases. CDR1 LNHDA and CDR2 SQIVND were looked up in the germline V gene (reference sequence). Including the terminal cysteine and phenylalanine, the CDR3 comprises 17 residues. The retained sequence is limited to the CDR3, 51 bases, with the frame set at the first base. Trimming takes 3 bases off V and 7 bases off J; junction bases not matched to a gene: 10.